This T cell receptor (beta chain) was identified in a study of CD4+ T cells in melanoma. Generated by immunoSEQ multiplex PCR, the TCRdb table keeps only in-frame clones and is missing some. The data show roughly 140,000 clones, about 90% seen once. The junction had 10 bases not matched to a gene; V was cut back by 3 bases and J by 1 base. This CDR3 spans 16 amino acids. Germline values: CDR1 GTSNPN, CDR2 SVGIG (reference sequence). Study results and limitations: CD8+ T cell, macrophage and B cell function reportedly correlated with neoantigen-specific CD4+ T cells. Reportedly, melanoma neoantigen-specific CD4+ T cells showed varied differentiation states.

In the case of this clone: Antigen specificity is unknown.

The source is a human donor with melanoma. J is TRBJ2-3 and V is TRBV30, with 7 nucleotides matching TRBD2. The CDR3 spells CAWRRLIAGRTDTQYF. The CDR3, as DNA: TGTGCCTGGAGAAGGTTAATAGCGGGTCGCACAGATACGCAGTATTTT.